Presented here are 16 T cell receptor beta chains from one specimen sequenced in a study of shared clonotypes between healthy human individuals (TCRdb year 2020). Libraries were prepared through the immunoSEQ multiplex PCR assay. In its TCRdb copy, this immuneACCESS table keeps in-frame sequences only and misses some clones. Where compared with another copy, unresolved V genes explain less than half of these, and the others have no known cause. The sample yields about 2.4 million clones; approximately 92% were counted once. Together, the top ten hold roughly 0.15% of the sample. The sample consisted of naive CD4+ T cells sorted from blood. The sample's cell subset or site label, in plain terms: CD45RA+ positively selected. The receptor source for this set is a man in his late teens or twenties in good health.

The rearrangement links TRBV10-3 to TRBJ2-6, with D possibly matching TRBD1 (5 bases). Germline CDR1 ENHRY, CDR2 SYGVKD. Trimming cost V 6 bases and J 0 bases, with 6 bases left between them. The CDR3 sequence is 14 residues long. This chain's CDR3 is CAIRDSSGANVLTF. The CDR3 nucleotides read TGTGCCATCAGAGACAGCTCTGGGGCCAACGTCCTGACTTTC.

For this clone: The sample contains more than one DNA sequence encoding this CDR3. The chain joins TRBV15 to TRBJ2-5, with D uncertain. CDR1 LNHNV and CDR2 YYDKDF come from the germline V gene (reference sequence). The CDR3 extends over 13 amino acids. Trimming cost V 0 bases and J 5 bases, with 7 bases left between them. The CDR3 sequence: CATSRDFGETQYF. The CDR3 coding sequence is TGTGCCACCAGCAGAGATTTTGGGGAGACCCAGTACTTC.

V gene TRBV5-1 combines with J gene TRBJ2-5; 16 bases agree with TRBD2. Unmatched junction bases numbered 6, after V lost 2 bases and J lost 5 bases. Germline CDR1 is SGHRS and CDR2 is YFSETQ. This CDR3 is built from 17 residues. The CDR3 nucleotides read TGCGCCAGCAGCTTCGGGACTAGCGGGGGGGCCGTGGAGACCCAGTACTTC. It translates to CASSFGTSGGAVETQYF. Full variable domain (remainder filled in from reference TRBV5-1 and TRBJ2-5): KAGVTQTPRYLIKTRGQQVTLSCSPISGHRSVSWYQQTPGQGLQFLFEYFSETQRNKGNFPGRFSGRQFSNSRSEMNVSTLELGDSALYLCASSFGTSGGAVETQYFGPGTRLLVL.

In DNA, the CDR3 is TGTGCCAGCAGACGAGAGGGAGGCTACACCTTC. As protein: CASRREGGYTF. The rearrangement uses TRBV6-5 and TRBJ1-2; D remains ambiguous. This CDR3 is 11 amino acids long. Germline values: CDR1 MNHEY, CDR2 SVGAGI. Trimming left V 6 bases short and J 8 bases short, with 10 bases between.

Here the CDR3 reads CASSAGRGNSPLHF. CDR3 in DNA: TGTGCCAGCAGTGCAGGCAGGGGGAATTCACCCCTCCACTTT. The chain employs TRBV6-4 and TRBJ1-6; 7 bases map to TRBD1. CDR1 and CDR2 (germline): MRHNA, SNTAGT. The V and J ends lost 4 bases and 7 bases, in that order; junction bases with no gene match: 4. The CDR3 is 14 residues long.

The chain carries TRBV10-3 and TRBJ2-7; 7 positions match TRBD1. Germline trimming cut 8 bases from V and 6 bases from J; bases unmatched to any gene: 13. There are 14 residues in the CDR3. In germline, CDR1 is ENHRY, CDR2 SYGVKD. CDR3 nucleotide sequence: TGTGCCATCGAAGCAGAGGGGGCTCCGCGCGAGCAGTACTTC. This sequence encodes CAIEAEGAPREQYF.

The chain uses TRBV5-8 and TRBJ2-7; 7 positions match TRBD2. V lost 0 bases to trimming and J lost 0 bases; unmatched junction nucleotides: 3. The germline gives CDR1 SGHTS, CDR2 YDEGEE. The CDR3 covers 15 residues. CDR3 amino acids: CASSLAGGSSYEQYF. Written as DNA, the CDR3 is TGTGCCAGCAGCTTGGCCGGGGGGAGCTCCTACGAGCAGTACTTC.

Notes on this clone: The sample carries other DNA sequences with the same CDR3. V usage is TRBV5-4 and J usage is TRBJ2-2; D gene uncertain. The CDR3 contains 14 residues. Germline V gene data show CDR1 as SGHNT and CDR2 as YYREEE (reference sequence). Trimming cost V 1 base and J 2 bases, with 6 bases left between them. The CDR3 here is CASSLPGNTGELFF. CDR3 in DNA: TGTGCCAGCAGCTTGCCGGGTAACACCGGGGAGCTGTTTTTT.

In its sample, this clone was seen once. The chain links TRBV6-1 to TRBJ2-3; tentative D call: TRBD2 (6 bases). CDR3 length: 17 amino acids. CDR1 and CDR2 from the germline V gene are MNHNS and SASEGT. Trimming cost V 4 bases and J 2 bases, with 19 bases left between them. CDR3 region: CASSVVGMGLNTDTQYF. The CDR3 DNA is TGTGCCAGCAGTGTAGTGGGTATGGGACTGAACACAGATACGCAGTATTTT.

This chain connects TRBV10-3 to TRBJ2-3; TRBD2 might be the D (6 bases). CDR3 size: 15 residues. V shed 4 bases and J shed 4 bases, with 15 bases lying between them. Per germline, CDR1 ENHRY and CDR2 SYGVKD. The CDR3 is CAISASGSTADTQYF. The CDR3 DNA reads TGTGCCATCAGTGCTTCCGGGAGTACAGCAGATACGCAGTATTTT.

The chain is built from TRBV4-3 and TRBJ2-7; the match to TRBD1 covers 7 bases. This CDR3 comprises 21 residues. CDR1 is LGHNA and CDR2 is YSLEER in the germline V gene. V lost 4 bases to trimming and J lost 2 bases; unmatched junction nucleotides: 26. CDR3 loop: CASSRQPLRCGQVRIAYEQYF. The CDR3 DNA is TGCGCCAGCAGCCGTCAACCCCTACGATGCGGACAGGTAAGAATCGCCTACGAGCAGTACTTC.

J is TRBJ2-3 and V is TRBV4-3; 11 bases line up with TRBD2. Germline trimming cut 0 bases from V and 2 bases from J; bases unmatched to any gene: 13. The CDR3 contains 20 residues. From germline, CDR1 is LGHNA and CDR2 YSLEER. The CDR3 spells CASSQDTGLAGGGPTDTQYF. In DNA, the CDR3 is TGCGCCAGCAGCCAAGATACGGGGCTAGCGGGAGGTGGGCCCACAGATACGCAGTATTTT.

The chain recombines TRBV19 with TRBJ2-2; 9 nucleotides align to TRBD1. This CDR3 has 15 amino acids. J gave up 0 bases and V 7 bases, and 3 bases lay outside the gene matches. From germline, CDR1 is LNHDA and CDR2 SQIVND (reference sequence). This CDR3 reads CASTHRGPNTGELFF. CDR3 nucleotide sequence: TGTGCCAGTACCCACAGGGGGCCGAACACCGGGGAGCTGTTTTTT.

On this clone itself: A read error may produce the germline difference seen at one junction end. The chain joins TRBV4-3 to TRBJ2-1, with 7 bases fitting TRBD2. This CDR3 has 16 residues. The germline V gene encodes CDR1 LGHNA and CDR2 YSLEER. DNA for the CDR3: TGCGCCAGCAGCGAAGATCGGCTAGCGGAGTACAATGAGCAGTTCTTC. This encodes CASSEDRLAEYNEQFF.

The gene calls are TRBV4-3 and TRBJ2-7; 13 bases fit TRBD2. Germline-derived CDR1 and CDR2 are LGHNA and YSLEER. Trimming at V came to 4 bases and at J to 2 bases, leaving 14 bases not matched to a gene. The CDR3 is 19 amino acids. Here the CDR3 DNA reads TGCGCCAGCAGCCGAGACAGGGGACTAGCGGGGTCGGCAGCCTACGAGCAGTACTTC. Translated, it gives CASSRDRGLAGSAAYEQYF.

V gene TRBV30 combines with J gene TRBJ2-1, with unresolved D. CDR3 size: 14 residues. CDR1 GTSNPN and CDR2 SVGIG come from the germline V gene (reference sequence). The V gene lost 7 bases and the J gene lost 0 bases, with 13 bases spanning the gap. CDR3: CASQNSSSYNEQFF. The CDR3, as DNA: TGTGCCTCCCAGAACAGCAGCTCCTACAATGAGCAGTTCTTC.